Following are 28 T cell receptor beta chains from one sample sequenced in a study of T-cell reconstitution after alpha-beta-depleted transplantation in children. The library targeted TCRbeta and was prepared with unique molecular identifiers. TCRdb re-derived calls from the PCR reads in MiXCR, one entry per CDR3 protein. The profile shows fewer than 400,000 distinct CDR3 sequences, approximately 20% of them singletons. Sequenced here: PBMCs, mostly from graft donor cells, sampled 180 days after TCRalphabeta/CD19-depleted stem cell transplant. The receptors were gathered from a male patient between 10 and 17 years old who had a stem cell transplant for acute lymphoblastic leukemia, so the T cells may come from the graft donor.

This clonotype was detected ten times or more. V usage is TRBV7-9 and J usage is TRBJ2-3, with a tentative D call TRBD2 (6 bases). The CDR3 length is 14 residues. Germline V CDR1 and CDR2: SEHNR, FQNEAQ (reference sequence). Trimming removed 4 bases at V and 6 bases at J, with 14 bases between. CDR3 DNA sequence: TGTGCCAGCAGCTCCCCCGGGGGTAAGGATACGCAGTATTTT. It yields the protein CASSSPGGKDTQYF.

This chain connects TRBV5-1 to TRBJ1-2; 9 bases fit TRBD1. Germline CDR1 and CDR2: SGHRS and YFSETQ. The CDR3 contains 14 residues. The J segment lost 8 bases and the V segment lost 2 bases, leaving 7 bases of the junction unmatched. The CDR3 loop reads CASSLPQGAKGYTF. CDR3 DNA sequence: TGCGCCAGCAGCTTACCACAGGGGGCGAAGGGCTACACCTTC.

The table lists this clonotype with a few counts. This rearrangement joins TRBV18 to TRBJ2-3, with a weak D call TRBD2 (5 bases). Germline CDR1 and CDR2: KGHSH and LQKENI. CDR3 length: 14 residues. Trimming stripped 4 bases from V and 2 bases from J, with 10 bases between. In nucleotides, the CDR3 is TGTGCCAGCTCACTCTGGGAGTTCACAGATACGCAGTATTTT. It yields the protein CASSLWEFTDTQYF.

V is TRBV7-2 and J is TRBJ2-3, with 9 bases fitting TRBD2. V trimming: 1 base; J trimming: 2 bases; junction bases outside the gene matches: 4. CDR3 length equals 16 residues. Germline V gene data show CDR1 as SGHTA and CDR2 as FQGNSA. CDR3 in amino acids: CASSLVLAGLTDTQYF. CDR3 bases: TGTGCCAGCAGCTTAGTTCTAGCGGGACTCACAGATACGCAGTATTTT.

V gene TRBV9 combines with J gene TRBJ2-2; maybe TRBD1 (6 bases). Germline CDR1 SGDLS, CDR2 YYNGEE. Trimming stripped 1 base from V and 4 bases from J, with 14 bases between. The CDR3 has 16 residues. The CDR3 is CASSVKGRGSTGELFF. CDR3 coding DNA: TGTGCCAGCAGCGTAAAGGGCAGGGGAAGCACCGGGGAGCTGTTTTTT.

This clonotype occurred a few times. The V gene is TRBV7-3, the J gene TRBJ2-6; TRBD2 aligns across 7 bases. The germline CDR1 and CDR2 sequences are SGHTA and FQGTGA. The CDR3 sequence is 18 residues long. With 5 bases clipped from V and 2 bases from J, the junction kept 12 bases outside the gene matches. CDR3 DNA sequence: TGTGCCAGCAGCCCCCTAGCGGTTAGCTCGACTGGGGCCAACGTCCTGACTTTC. Residues: CASSPLAVSSTGANVLTF.

The chain links TRBV4-2 to TRBJ1-3; D not resolved. V lost 3 bases to trimming and J lost 0 bases, with 12 bases between them. The CDR3 contains 16 residues. The germline V gene encodes CDR1 LGHNA and CDR2 YNFKEQ. CDR3: CASSQDPGNSGNTIYF. The CDR3 DNA follows: TGTGCCAGCAGCCAGGACCCCGGCAACTCTGGAAACACCATATATTTT.

The rearrangement uses TRBV5-4 and TRBJ1-2; weak D call: TRBD1 (6 bases). This CDR3 has 16 residues. Germline CDR1 and CDR2: SGHNT and YYREEE (reference sequence). V lost 0 bases and J 4 bases, leaving 16 bases between the germline ends. The CDR3 nucleotides are TGTGCCAGCAGCTTGGTTGGAGGGGGACCTGGCTATGGCTACACCTTC. This encodes CASSLVGGGPGYGYTF. Based on the CDR3 plus reference TRBV5-4 and TRBJ1-2, the full variable domain is ETGVTQSPTHLIKTRGQQVTLRCSSQSGHNTVSWYQQALGQGPQFIFQYYREEENGRGNFPPRFSGLQFPNYSSELNVNALELDDSALYLCASSLVGGGPGYGYTFGSGTRLTVV.

This chain connects TRBV10-2 to TRBJ1-6; 8 bases are shared with TRBD1. Per the germline V gene, CDR1 is WSHSY and CDR2 is SAAADI. With 3 bases clipped from V and 10 bases from J, the junction kept 8 bases outside the gene matches. The length of the CDR3 is 15 residues. CDR3 amino acids: CASSEAGGSSSPLHF. The CDR3 DNA follows: TGCGCCAGCAGTGAAGCAGGGGGCTCCAGCTCACCCCTCCACTTT.

The CDR3 protein is CASSSDVWGTSNQPQHF. CDR3 DNA: TGTGCCAGCAGCTCAGACGTATGGGGAACTTCGAATCAGCCCCAGCATTTT. The chain carries TRBV7-9 and TRBJ1-5; D is uncertain. Between the trimmed V and J ends, which lost 4 bases and 4 bases, there was a span of 20 bases. The CDR3 totals 17 residues. Germline lookup yields CDR1 SEHNR and CDR2 FQNEAQ (reference sequence).

The V and J genes are TRBV25-1 and TRBJ2-5, with 16 bases identical to TRBD2. Germline V lookup: CDR1 MGHDK, CDR2 SYGVNS. Losses at the gene ends were 7 bases for V and 9 bases for J; bases not matched to a gene: 8. The CDR3 sequence is 15 residues long. Here the CDR3 reads CASTQGLAGGSAQYF. The CDR3 region has the DNA TGTGCCAGCACCCAGGGACTAGCGGGAGGGTCAGCCCAGTACTTC.

This clonotype turned up a few times. The CDR3, as DNA: TGCAGTGCTAGTGGACTAGCGGGAGCCTATATTCAGTTCTTC. The encoded protein is CSASGLAGAYIQFF. V usage is TRBV20-1 and J usage is TRBJ2-1; 13 bases agree with TRBD2. Germline V lookup: CDR1 DFQATT, CDR2 SNEGSKA (reference sequence). The CDR3 is made up of 14 amino acids. After removal of 3 bases from V and 13 bases from J, the junction contained 9 bases not matched to a gene.

The rearrangement joins TRBV9 to TRBJ2-3, with no clear D. This CDR3 is 18 amino acids long. Germline V gene lookup returns CDR1 SGDLS and CDR2 YYNGEE. The V end was cut by 1 base, the J end by 0 bases, with 18 bases between. The CDR3 here is CASSVSAVGRASTDTQYF. DNA of the CDR3: TGTGCCAGCAGCGTAAGTGCGGTGGGCCGAGCTAGCACAGATACGCAGTATTTT.

This chain links TRBV29-1 with TRBJ2-7; D is perhaps TRBD1 (5 bases). Germline V gene lookup returns CDR1 SQVTM and CDR2 ANQGSEA. The CDR3 contains 13 residues. Trimming took off 3 bases at V and 0 bases at J, with 9 bases between the two ends. CDR3 amino acids: CSVDQGSSYEQYF. The CDR3, as DNA: TGCAGCGTTGACCAGGGCTCCTCCTACGAGCAGTACTTC.

The chain is built from TRBV4-1 and TRBJ2-7; the match to TRBD2 covers 7 bases. V trimming: 4 bases; J trimming: 3 bases; junction bases outside the gene matches: 6. This CDR3 spans 14 amino acids. Germline V gene lookup returns CDR1 MGHRA and CDR2 YSYEKL. CDR3 protein: CASSLAGQSYEQYF. CDR3 bases: TGCGCCAGCAGCCTAGCGGGCCAGAGCTACGAGCAGTACTTC.

With respect to this clonotype: With a much larger clone just one base away, this may be a read error. This chain connects TRBV29-1 to TRBJ2-3; 9 nucleotides match TRBD1. The J segment lost 12 bases and the V segment lost 8 bases, leaving 6 bases of the junction unmatched. The CDR3 is 10 amino acids. CDR1 and CDR2 (germline): SQVTM, ANQGSEA. The chain's CDR3 is CSIGDRAQYF. The CDR3 DNA reads TGCAGCATCGGGGACAGGGCCCAGTATTTT.

This clonotype showed up just a few times. The V call is TRBV5-1, the J call TRBJ2-1, with D uncertain. V was trimmed by 0 bases and J by 1 base, leaving 8 bases between them. Germline CDR1 SGHRS, CDR2 YFSETQ. CDR3 length equals 15 residues. Here the CDR3 DNA reads TGCGCCAGCAGCTTGGACGCCACATCCTACAATGAGCAGTTCTTC. Protein product: CASSLDATSYNEQFF.

This clonotype came up a few times. The chain couples TRBV12-3 or TRBV12-4 to TRBJ2-7; D unresolved. V lost 4 bases, J lost 5 bases, and 15 bases lay in between. The CDR3 is 14 amino acids. The CDR3 nucleotides are TGTGCCAGCAGTTACGGCCTAGGGTGGAACGAGCAGTACTTC. This encodes CASSYGLGWNEQYF.

The chain recombines TRBV18 with TRBJ2-3; 7 nucleotides line up with TRBD2. The CDR3 totals 16 residues. The J segment lost 1 base and the V segment lost 3 bases, leaving 7 bases of the junction unmatched. Germline lookup yields CDR1 KGHSH and CDR2 LQKENI. The CDR3 is CASSPQAGRGTDTQYF. The CDR3 DNA is TGTGCCAGCTCACCGCAAGCGGGAAGAGGCACAGATACGCAGTATTTT.

The CDR3 nucleotides read TGTGCCAGCAGCTTAAGGAGAGGTGGCAATCAGCCCCAGCATTTT. Translating gives CASSLRRGGNQPQHF. The genes are TRBV13 and TRBJ1-5; D remains ambiguous. Trimming took 2 bases from V and 2 from J, leaving 10 bases between them. This CDR3 has 15 residues. Germline V gene data show CDR1 as PRHDT and CDR2 as FYEKMQ (reference sequence). The whole variable domain, remainder taken from reference TRBV13 and TRBJ1-5, is AAGVIQSPRHLIKEKRETATLKCYPIPRHDTVYWYQQGPGQDPQFLISFYEKMQSDKGSIPDRFSAQQFSDYHSELNMSSLELGDSALYFCASSLRRGGNQPQHFGDGTRLSIL.

The chain carries TRBV5-1 and TRBJ1-2, with 7 bases matching TRBD1. Germline V gives CDR1 SGHRS, CDR2 YFSETQ. The CDR3 totals 14 residues. V lost 5 bases and J lost 2; bases outside the gene matches: 6. CDR3 sequence (DNA): TGCGCCAGCAGTTGGGACAGCTCGAACTATGGCTACACCTTC. Its translation is CASSWDSSNYGYTF.

This clonotype was observed a few times. The chain couples TRBV5-1 to TRBJ1-1; perhaps TRBD1 as D (5 bases). Germline lookup yields CDR1 SGHRS and CDR2 YFSETQ. The germline V and J ends were trimmed by 2 bases and 0 bases, with 11 bases remaining between them. The CDR3 totals 15 residues. CDR3 residues: CASSFGTQVNTEAFF. The CDR3 nucleotides read TGCGCCAGCAGCTTCGGGACTCAAGTGAACACTGAAGCTTTCTTT.

This clonotype was counted between two and nine times. This chain links TRBV24-1 with TRBJ2-1, with 8 bases identical to TRBD1. The V and J ends lost 9 bases and 7 bases, in that order; junction bases with no gene match: 4. The germline CDR1 and CDR2 sequences are KGHDR and SFDVKD. There are 12 residues in the CDR3. For the CDR3, the DNA is TGTGCCACCGGAAGACAGGGGAATGAGCAGTTCTTC. This gives the protein CATGRQGNEQFF.

This clonotype was counted only a few times. The V gene is TRBV2, the J gene TRBJ2-2; D perhaps matches TRBD2 (6 bases). CDR1 is SNHLY, CDR2 FYNNEI, per germline. V was trimmed by 5 bases and J by 6 bases, leaving 10 bases between them. The CDR3 contains 13 residues. The CDR3 sequence is CASSIERAGELFF. In DNA, the CDR3 is TGTGCCAGCAGTATCGAGCGGGCCGGGGAGCTGTTTTTT.

The chain employs TRBV12-3 or TRBV12-4 and TRBJ2-1; D perhaps matches TRBD1 (6 bases). Trimming pared 8 bases from V and 6 bases from J, leaving 17 bases between. The CDR3 has 14 amino acids. DNA of the CDR3: TGTGCCAGCCAACCAGGGGAGTGGGGCAATGAGCAGTTCTTC. This sequence encodes CASQPGEWGNEQFF.

The chain uses TRBV6-4 and TRBJ2-7, with no clear D. Germline CDR1 is MRHNA and CDR2 is SNTAGT. The CDR3 covers 10 residues. V was pared by 8 bases and J by 4 bases, with 6 bases between. CDR3 nucleotides: TGTGCCAGCCTCAGGTACGAGCAGTACTTC. It specifies CASLRYEQYF.

The genes are TRBV7-9 and TRBJ1-3; maybe TRBD1 (6 bases). This CDR3 has 15 amino acids. V was shortened by 5 bases and J by 4 bases, with 15 bases between the two germline ends. CDR1 and CDR2 from the germline V gene are SEHNR and FQNEAQ (reference sequence). The CDR3 here is CASSHRQVPGNTIYF. The CDR3, as DNA: TGTGCCAGCAGCCATCGACAGGTCCCCGGAAACACCATATATTTT.

The gene calls are TRBV27 and TRBJ2-1; 12 nucleotides match TRBD2. CDR3 length: 16 amino acids. V shed 4 bases and J 6 bases; nucleotides not matched to a gene: 7. Germline CDR1 reads MNHEY; CDR2 reads SMNVEV (reference sequence). CDR3 residues: CASSSLGTSGPNEQFF. The DNA of the CDR3 is TGTGCCAGCAGTTCCCTGGGGACTAGCGGGCCCAATGAGCAGTTCTTC.